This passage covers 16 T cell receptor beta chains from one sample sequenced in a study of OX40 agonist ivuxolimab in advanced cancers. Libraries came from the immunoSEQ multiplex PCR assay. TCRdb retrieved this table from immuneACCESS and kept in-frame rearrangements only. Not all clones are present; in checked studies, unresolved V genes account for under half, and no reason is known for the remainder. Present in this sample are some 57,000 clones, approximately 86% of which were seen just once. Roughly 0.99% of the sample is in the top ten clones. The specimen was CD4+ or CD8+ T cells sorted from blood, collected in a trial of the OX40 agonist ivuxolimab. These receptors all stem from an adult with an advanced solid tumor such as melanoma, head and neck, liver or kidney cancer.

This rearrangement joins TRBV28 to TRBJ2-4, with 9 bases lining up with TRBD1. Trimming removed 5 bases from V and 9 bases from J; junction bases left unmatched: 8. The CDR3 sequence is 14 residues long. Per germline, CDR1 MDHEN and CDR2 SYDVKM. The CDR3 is CASSTGQGLGIQYF. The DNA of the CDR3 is TGTGCCAGCAGTACTGGACAGGGGCTCGGCATTCAGTACTTC.

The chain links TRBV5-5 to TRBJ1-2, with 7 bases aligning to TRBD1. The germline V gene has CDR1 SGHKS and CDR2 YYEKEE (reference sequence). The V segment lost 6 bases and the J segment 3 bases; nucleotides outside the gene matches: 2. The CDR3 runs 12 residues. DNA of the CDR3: TGTGCCAGCATCCAGGGGGACTATGGCTACACCTTC. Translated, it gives CASIQGDYGYTF.

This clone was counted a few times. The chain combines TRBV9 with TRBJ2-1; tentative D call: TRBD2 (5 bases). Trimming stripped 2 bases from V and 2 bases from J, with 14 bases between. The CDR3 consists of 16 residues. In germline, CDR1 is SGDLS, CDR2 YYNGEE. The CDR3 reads CASSVRGSGPYNEQFF. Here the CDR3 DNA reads TGTGCCAGCAGCGTCCGCGGGTCAGGCCCCTACAATGAGCAGTTCTTC. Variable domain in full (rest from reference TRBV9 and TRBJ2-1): DSGVTQTPKHLITATGQRVTLRCSPRSGDLSVYWYQQSLDQGLQFLIQYYNGEERAKGNILERFSAQQFPDLHSELNLSSLELGDSALYFCASSVRGSGPYNEQFFGPGTRLTVL.

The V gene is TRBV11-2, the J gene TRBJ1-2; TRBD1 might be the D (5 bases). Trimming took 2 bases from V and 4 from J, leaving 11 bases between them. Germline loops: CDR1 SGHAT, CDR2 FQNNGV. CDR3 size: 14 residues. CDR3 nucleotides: TGTGCCAGCAGCTTAAGGGGTTGGGGCTATGGCTACACCTTC. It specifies CASSLRGWGYGYTF.

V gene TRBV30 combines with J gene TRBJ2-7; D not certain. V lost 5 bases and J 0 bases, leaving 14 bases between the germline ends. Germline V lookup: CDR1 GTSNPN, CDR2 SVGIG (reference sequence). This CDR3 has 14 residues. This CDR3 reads CAWAPISHSYEQYF. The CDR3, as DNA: TGTGCCTGGGCCCCGATCTCACACTCCTACGAGCAGTACTTC.

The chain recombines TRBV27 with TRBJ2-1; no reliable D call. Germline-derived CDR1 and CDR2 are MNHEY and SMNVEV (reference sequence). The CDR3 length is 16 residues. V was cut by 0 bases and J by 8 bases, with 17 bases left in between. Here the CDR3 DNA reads TGTGCCAGCAGTTTATCGGTGCAGTGGGGTATCTATGAGCAGTTCTTC. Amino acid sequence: CASSLSVQWGIYEQFF.

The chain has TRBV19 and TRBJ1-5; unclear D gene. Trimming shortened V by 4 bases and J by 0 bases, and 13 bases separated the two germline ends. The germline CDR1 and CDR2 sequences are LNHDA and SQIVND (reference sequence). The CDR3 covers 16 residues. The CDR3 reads CASSTTTEYSNQPQHF. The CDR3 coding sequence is TGTGCCAGTAGTACGACGACGGAGTATAGCAATCAGCCCCAGCATTTT.

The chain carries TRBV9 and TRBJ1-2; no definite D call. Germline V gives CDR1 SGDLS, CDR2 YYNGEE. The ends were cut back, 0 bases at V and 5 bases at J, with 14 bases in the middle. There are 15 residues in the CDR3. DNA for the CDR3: TGTGCCAGCAGCGTAGAACCTTTCAATGAATATGGCTACACCTTC. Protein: CASSVEPFNEYGYTF.

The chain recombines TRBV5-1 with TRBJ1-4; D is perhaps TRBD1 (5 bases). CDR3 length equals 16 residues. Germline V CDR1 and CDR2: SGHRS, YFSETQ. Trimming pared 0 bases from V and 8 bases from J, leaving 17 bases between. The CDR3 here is CASSLGRTQVGEKLFF. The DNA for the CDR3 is TGCGCCAGCAGCTTGGGGCGGACACAGGTCGGGGAAAAACTGTTTTTT.

The CDR3 sequence is CASSQEGRGRTSYEQYF. Here the CDR3 DNA reads TGCGCCAGCAGTCAGGAGGGAAGGGGGCGTACCTCCTACGAGCAGTACTTC. J is TRBJ2-7 and V is TRBV23-1; D perhaps matches TRBD1 (7 bases). Being an ORF, TRBV23-1 has a function that is uncertain. The CDR3 loop spans 17 amino acids. The V gene lost 3 bases and the J gene lost 0 bases, with 18 bases spanning the gap.

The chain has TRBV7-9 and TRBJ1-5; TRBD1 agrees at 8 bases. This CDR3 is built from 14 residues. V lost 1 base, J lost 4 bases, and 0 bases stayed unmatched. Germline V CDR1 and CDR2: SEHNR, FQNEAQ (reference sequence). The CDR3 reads CASSLDRGNQPQHF. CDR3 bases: TGTGCCAGCAGCTTAGACAGGGGGAATCAGCCCCAGCATTTT.

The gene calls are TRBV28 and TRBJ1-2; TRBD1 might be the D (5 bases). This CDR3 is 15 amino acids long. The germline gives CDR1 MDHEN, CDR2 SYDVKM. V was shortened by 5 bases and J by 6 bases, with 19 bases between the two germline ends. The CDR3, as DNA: TGTGCCAGCAGTCAGTTTTCCCCAGGGCACCATGGCTACACCTTC. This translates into CASSQFSPGHHGYTF.

The DNA for the CDR3 is TGTGCCAGCAGTTTGGAGGTCTCCTACAATGAGCAGTTCTTC. This gives the protein CASSLEVSYNEQFF. This chain connects TRBV28 to TRBJ2-1; a weak D match, TRBD2 (5 bases). Between the trimmed V and J ends, which lost 3 bases and 0 bases, there was a span of 6 bases. The CDR3 runs to 14 residues. The germline CDR1 and CDR2 sequences are MDHEN and SYDVKM.

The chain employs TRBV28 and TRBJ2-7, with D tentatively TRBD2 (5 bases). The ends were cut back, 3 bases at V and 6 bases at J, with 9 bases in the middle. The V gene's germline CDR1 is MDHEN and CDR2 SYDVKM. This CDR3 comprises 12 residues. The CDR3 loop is CASSFRGGEQYF. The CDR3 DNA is TGTGCCAGCAGTTTCCGGGGTGGCGAGCAGTACTTC.

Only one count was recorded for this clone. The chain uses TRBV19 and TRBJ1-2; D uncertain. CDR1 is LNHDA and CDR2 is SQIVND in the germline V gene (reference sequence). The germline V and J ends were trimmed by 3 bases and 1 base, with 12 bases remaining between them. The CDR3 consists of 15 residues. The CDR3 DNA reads TGTGCCAGTAGTATCGGCAGACCTCTTAACTATGGCTACACCTTC. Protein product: CASSIGRPLNYGYTF.

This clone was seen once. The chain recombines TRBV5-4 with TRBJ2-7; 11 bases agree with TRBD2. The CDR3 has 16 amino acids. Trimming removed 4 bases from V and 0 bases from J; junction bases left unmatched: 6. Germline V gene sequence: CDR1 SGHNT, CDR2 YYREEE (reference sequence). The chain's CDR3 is CASSPGGLAGSYEQYF. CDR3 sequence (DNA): TGTGCCAGCAGCCCTGGTGGACTAGCGGGCTCCTACGAGCAGTACTTC.